This TCR beta chain was sequenced for a study of T cells in pancreatic ductal adenocarcinoma. Study observations and caveats: Tumor-versus-blood clonality comparisons may be biased toward lower tumor diversity. Tumor samples had fewer productive templates and roughly 7.3-fold fewer unique clonotypes than blood. Results skew toward the minority of patients with early-stage disease. Mean clonality was approximately 0.1 in tumors and about 0.07 in blood, not significantly different.

Concerning this clone: Antigen: not known.

The CDR3 has 12 amino acids. Trimming cost V 3 bases and J 7 bases, with 9 bases left between them. CDR1 SGHDN and CDR2 FVKESK come from the germline V gene. No neoadjuvant therapy was given to the selected pancreatic ductal adenocarcinoma patients before their surgery. TCRdb's table, derived via immunoSEQ multiplex PCR, lists solely in-frame clones and lacks some. Of 4,500 to 5,000 clones detected, roughly three quarters appear once; the ten largest clones hold roughly 8%. The sample taken for sequencing was pancreatic tumor tissue. The receptor comes from a human donor with pancreatic ductal adenocarcinoma. The donor label of this sample is uncertain. The chain combines TRBV14 with TRBJ2-5, with D unresolved. As DNA, the CDR3 is TGTGCCAGCAGCCATTTGACCGTGACCCAGTACTTC. This gives the protein CASSHLTVTQYF.